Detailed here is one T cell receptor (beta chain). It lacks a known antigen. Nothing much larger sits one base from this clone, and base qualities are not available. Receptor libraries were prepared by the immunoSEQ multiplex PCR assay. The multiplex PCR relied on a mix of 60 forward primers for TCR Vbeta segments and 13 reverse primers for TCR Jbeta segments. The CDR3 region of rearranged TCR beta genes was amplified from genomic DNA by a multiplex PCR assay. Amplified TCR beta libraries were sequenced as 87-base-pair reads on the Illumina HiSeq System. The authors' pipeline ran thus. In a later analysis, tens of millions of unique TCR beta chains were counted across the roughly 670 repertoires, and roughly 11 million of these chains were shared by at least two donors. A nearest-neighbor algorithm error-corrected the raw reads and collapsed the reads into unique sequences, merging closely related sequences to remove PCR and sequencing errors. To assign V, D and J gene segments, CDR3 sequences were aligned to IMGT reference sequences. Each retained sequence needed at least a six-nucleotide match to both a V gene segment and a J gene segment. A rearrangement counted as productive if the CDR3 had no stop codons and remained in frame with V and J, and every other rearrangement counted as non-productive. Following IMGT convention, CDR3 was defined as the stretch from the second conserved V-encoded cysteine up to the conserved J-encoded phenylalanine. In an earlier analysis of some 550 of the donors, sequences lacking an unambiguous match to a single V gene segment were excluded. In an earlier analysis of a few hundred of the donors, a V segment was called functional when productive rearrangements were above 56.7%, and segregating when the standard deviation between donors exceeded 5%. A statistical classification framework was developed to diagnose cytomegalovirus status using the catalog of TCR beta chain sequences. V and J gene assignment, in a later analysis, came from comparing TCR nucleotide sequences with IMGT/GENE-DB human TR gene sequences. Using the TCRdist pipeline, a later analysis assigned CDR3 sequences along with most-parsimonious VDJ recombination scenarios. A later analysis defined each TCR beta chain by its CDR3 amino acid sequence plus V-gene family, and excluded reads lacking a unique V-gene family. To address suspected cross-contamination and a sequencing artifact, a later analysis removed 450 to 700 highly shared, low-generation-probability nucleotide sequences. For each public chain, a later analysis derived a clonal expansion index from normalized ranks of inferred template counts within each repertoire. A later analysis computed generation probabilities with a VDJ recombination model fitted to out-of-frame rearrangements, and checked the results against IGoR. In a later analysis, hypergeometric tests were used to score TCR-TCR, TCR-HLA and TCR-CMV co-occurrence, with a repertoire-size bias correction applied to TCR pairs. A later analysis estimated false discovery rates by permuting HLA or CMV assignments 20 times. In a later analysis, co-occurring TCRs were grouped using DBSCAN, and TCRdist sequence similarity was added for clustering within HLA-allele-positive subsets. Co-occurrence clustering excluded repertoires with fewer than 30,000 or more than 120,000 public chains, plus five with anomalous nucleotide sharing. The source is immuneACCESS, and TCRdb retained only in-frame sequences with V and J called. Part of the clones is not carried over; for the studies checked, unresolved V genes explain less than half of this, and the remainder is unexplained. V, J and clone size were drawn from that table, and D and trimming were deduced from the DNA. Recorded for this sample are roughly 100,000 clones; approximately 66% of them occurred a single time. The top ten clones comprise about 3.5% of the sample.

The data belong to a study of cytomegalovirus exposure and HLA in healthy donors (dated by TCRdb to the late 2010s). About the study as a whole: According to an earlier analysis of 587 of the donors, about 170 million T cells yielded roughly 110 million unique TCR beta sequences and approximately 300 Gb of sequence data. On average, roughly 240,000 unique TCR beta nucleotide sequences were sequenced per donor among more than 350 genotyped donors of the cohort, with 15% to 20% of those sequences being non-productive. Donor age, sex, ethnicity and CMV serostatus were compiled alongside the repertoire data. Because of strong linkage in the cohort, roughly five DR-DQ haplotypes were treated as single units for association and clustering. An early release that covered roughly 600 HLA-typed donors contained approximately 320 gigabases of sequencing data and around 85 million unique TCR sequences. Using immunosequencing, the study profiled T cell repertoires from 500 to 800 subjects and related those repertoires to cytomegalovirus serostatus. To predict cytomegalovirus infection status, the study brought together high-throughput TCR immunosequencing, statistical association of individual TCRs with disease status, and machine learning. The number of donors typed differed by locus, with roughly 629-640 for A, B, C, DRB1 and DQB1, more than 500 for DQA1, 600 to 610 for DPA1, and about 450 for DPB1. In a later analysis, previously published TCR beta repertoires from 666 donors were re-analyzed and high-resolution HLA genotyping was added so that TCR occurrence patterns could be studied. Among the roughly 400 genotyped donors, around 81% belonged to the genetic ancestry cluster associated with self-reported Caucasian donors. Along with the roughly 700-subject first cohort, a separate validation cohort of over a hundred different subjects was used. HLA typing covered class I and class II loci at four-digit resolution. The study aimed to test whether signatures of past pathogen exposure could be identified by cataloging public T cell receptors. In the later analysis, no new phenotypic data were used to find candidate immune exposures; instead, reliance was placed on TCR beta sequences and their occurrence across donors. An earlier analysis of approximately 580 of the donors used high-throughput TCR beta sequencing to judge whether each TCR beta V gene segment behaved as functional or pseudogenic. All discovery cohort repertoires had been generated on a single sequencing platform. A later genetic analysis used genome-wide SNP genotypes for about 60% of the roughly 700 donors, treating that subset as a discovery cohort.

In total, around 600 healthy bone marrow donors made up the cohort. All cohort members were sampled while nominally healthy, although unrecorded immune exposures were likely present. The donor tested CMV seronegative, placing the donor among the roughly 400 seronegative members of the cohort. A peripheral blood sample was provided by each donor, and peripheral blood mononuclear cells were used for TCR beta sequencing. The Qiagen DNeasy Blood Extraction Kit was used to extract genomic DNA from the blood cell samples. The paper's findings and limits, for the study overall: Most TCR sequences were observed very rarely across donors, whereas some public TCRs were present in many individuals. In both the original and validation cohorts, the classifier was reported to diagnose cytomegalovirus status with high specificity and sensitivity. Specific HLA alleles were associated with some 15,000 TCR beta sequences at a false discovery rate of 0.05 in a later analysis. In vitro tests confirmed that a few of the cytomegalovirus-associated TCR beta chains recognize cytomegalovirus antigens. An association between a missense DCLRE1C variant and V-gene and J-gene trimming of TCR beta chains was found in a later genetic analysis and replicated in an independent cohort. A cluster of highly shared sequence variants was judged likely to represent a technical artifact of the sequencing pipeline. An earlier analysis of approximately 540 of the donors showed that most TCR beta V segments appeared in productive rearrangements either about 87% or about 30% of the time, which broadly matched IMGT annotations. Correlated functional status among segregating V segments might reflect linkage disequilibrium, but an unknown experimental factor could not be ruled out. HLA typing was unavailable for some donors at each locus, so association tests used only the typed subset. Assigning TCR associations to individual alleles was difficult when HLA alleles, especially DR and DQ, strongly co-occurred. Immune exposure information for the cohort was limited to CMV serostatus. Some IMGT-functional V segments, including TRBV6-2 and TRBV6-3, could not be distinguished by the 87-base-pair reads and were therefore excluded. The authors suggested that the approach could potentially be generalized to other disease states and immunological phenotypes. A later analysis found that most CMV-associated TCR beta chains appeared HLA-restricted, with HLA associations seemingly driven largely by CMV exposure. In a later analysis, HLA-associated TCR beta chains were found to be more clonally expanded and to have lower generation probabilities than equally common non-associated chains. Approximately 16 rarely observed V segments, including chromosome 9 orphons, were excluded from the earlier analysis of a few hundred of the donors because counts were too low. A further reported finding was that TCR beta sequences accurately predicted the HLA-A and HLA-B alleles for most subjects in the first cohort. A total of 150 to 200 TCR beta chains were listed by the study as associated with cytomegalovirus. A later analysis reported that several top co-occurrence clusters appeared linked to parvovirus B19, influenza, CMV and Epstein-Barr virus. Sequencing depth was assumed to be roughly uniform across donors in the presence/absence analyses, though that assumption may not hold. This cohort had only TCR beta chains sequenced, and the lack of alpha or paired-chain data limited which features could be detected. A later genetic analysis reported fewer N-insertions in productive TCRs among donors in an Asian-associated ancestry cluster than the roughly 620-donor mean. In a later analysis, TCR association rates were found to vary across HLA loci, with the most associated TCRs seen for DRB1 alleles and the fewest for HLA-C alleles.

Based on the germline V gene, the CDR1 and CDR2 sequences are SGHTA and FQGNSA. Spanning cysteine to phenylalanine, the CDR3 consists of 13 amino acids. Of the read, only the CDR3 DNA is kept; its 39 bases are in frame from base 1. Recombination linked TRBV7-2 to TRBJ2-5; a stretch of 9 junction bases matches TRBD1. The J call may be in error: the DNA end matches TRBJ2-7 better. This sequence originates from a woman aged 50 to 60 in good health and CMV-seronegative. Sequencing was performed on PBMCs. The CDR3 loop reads CASSPTGGDEQYF. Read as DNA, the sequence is TGTGCCAGCAGCCCAACAGGGGGCGACGAGCAGTACTTC.